These 29 T cell receptor beta chains share one sample of origin, sequenced in a study of blood T cell repertoires in COVID-19. Produced via immunoSEQ multiplex PCR; TCRdb's table is partial and in-frame only. The sample includes 80,000 to 95,000 clones, approximately 77% seen only once; the top ten take around a tenth. Material for sequencing was peripheral blood. The receptors stem from a woman at least 80 years old with acute or convalescent COVID-19.

The chain uses TRBV5-1 and TRBJ1-1; D might be TRBD1 (5 bases). Trimming removed 3 bases from V and 0 bases from J, with 12 bases in between. Germline-derived CDR1 and CDR2 are SGHRS and YFSETQ. The CDR3 is 15 amino acids. CDR3 sequence reads: CASSSQTVMNTEAFF. Written as DNA, the CDR3 is TGCGCCAGCAGCTCACAGACAGTCATGAACACTGAAGCTTTCTTT.

DNA for the CDR3: TGCGCCAGCAGCCGGGGAGGGCAGGGCTCCACTGAAGCTTTCTTT. The encoded protein is CASSRGGQGSTEAFF. This chain links TRBV4-1 with TRBJ1-1, with D possibly matching TRBD1 (5 bases). The CDR3 extends over 15 amino acids. Germline loops: CDR1 MGHRA, CDR2 YSYEKL. V dropped 4 bases and J dropped 4 bases, with 16 bases sitting between them.

V gene TRBV6-5 combines with J gene TRBJ2-1; 9 bases map to TRBD1. CDR1 is MNHEY, CDR2 SVGAGI, per germline. This CDR3 has 15 amino acids. With V trimmed by 2 bases and J by 7 bases, 6 bases remained unmatched. In DNA, the CDR3 is TGTGCCAGCAGTTACCTCACAGGGGGCCGGAATGAGCAGTTCTTC. This gives the protein CASSYLTGGRNEQFF.

The chain couples TRBV27 to TRBJ2-1; TRBD1 aligns across 8 bases. Germline loops: CDR1 MNHEY, CDR2 SMNVEV (reference sequence). The CDR3 is 16 amino acids. V lost 3 bases, J lost 9 bases, and 13 bases stayed unmatched. The CDR3 sequence is CASSLWTGPKGGEQFF. The CDR3 bases are TGTGCCAGCAGTTTGTGGACAGGGCCAAAAGGGGGTGAGCAGTTCTTC.

This clone was recorded a few times. The chain employs TRBV19 and TRBJ2-3, with 9 nucleotides matching TRBD1. Looked up from germline, CDR1 is LNHDA and CDR2 is SQIVND (reference sequence). The CDR3 spans 14 residues. V lost 8 bases, J lost 5 bases, and 8 bases stayed unmatched. The CDR3 spells CASYTGGAGDTQYF. The CDR3, as DNA: TGTGCCAGTTATACAGGGGGCGCCGGAGATACGCAGTATTTT. The complete variable domain, with remaining parts taken from reference TRBV19 and TRBJ2-3, reads DGGITQSPKYLFRKEGQNVTLSCEQNLNHDAMYWYRQDPGQGLRLIYYSQIVNDFQKGDIAEGYSVSREKKESFPLTVTSAQKNPTAFYLCASYTGGAGDTQYFGPGTRLTVL.

This chain uses TRBV7-2 with TRBJ2-1; D unresolved. The CDR3 has 14 amino acids. The germline gives CDR1 SGHTA, CDR2 FQGNSA. V shed 5 bases and J shed 8 bases, with 16 bases lying between them. CDR3 protein: CASSLRRRRDEQFF. DNA of the CDR3: TGTGCCAGCAGCCTCAGGCGACGGCGTGATGAGCAGTTCTTC.

The chain uses TRBV2 and TRBJ1-5, with D possibly being TRBD1 (6 bases). Germline V gives CDR1 SNHLY, CDR2 FYNNEI. The germline V and J ends were trimmed by 8 bases and 5 bases, with 16 bases remaining between them. The CDR3 consists of 14 residues. CDR3 region: CASLEGEGHQPQHF. The CDR3 DNA sequence: TGTGCCAGCCTCGAGGGGGAGGGGCATCAGCCCCAGCATTTT.

This rearrangement joins TRBV2 to TRBJ2-2; 10 positions agree with TRBD2. Losses at the gene ends were 5 bases for V and 5 bases for J; bases not matched to a gene: 5. The CDR3 consists of 15 residues. Germline CDR1 SNHLY, CDR2 FYNNEI. The CDR3 sequence is CASSKREGYTGELFF. As DNA, the CDR3 is TGTGCCAGCAGTAAGCGGGAGGGATATACCGGGGAGCTGTTTTTT.

The rearrangement uses TRBV5-1 and TRBJ2-2; 9 nucleotides align to TRBD2. The CDR3 runs 14 residues. After removal of 4 bases from V and 7 bases from J, the junction contained 5 bases not matched to a gene. Germline values: CDR1 SGHRS, CDR2 YFSETQ. CDR3 bases: TGCGCCAGCAGCCCGGGACTAGCAGTCGGGGAGCTGTTTTTT. It encodes CASSPGLAVGELFF. Combining the CDR3 with reference TRBV5-1 and TRBJ2-2 gives the whole variable domain KAGVTQTPRYLIKTRGQQVTLSCSPISGHRSVSWYQQTPGQGLQFLFEYFSETQRNKGNFPGRFSGRQFSNSRSEMNVSTLELGDSALYLCASSPGLAVGELFFGEGSRLTVL.

J is TRBJ1-1 and V is TRBV5-1, with 7 bases fitting TRBD1. The CDR3 spans 15 residues. Germline trimming cut 2 bases from V and 1 base from J; bases unmatched to any gene: 5. In germline, CDR1 is SGHRS, CDR2 YFSETQ. The CDR3, as DNA: TGCGCCAGCAGCTTTAGTGCAGGGGGGAACACTGAAGCTTTCTTT. Translation: CASSFSAGGNTEAFF.

This rearrangement joins TRBV2 to TRBJ1-1; no firm D call. CDR1 is SNHLY, CDR2 FYNNEI, per germline. Deletions cut 2 bases from V and 4 bases from J, with 8 bases between. This CDR3 has 13 amino acids. CDR3 DNA sequence: TGTGCCAGCAGTGAAAGAGAGATCACTGAAGCTTTCTTT. Protein product: CASSEREITEAFF.

The chain carries TRBV3-1 (or the pseudogene TRBV3-2) and TRBJ1-5, with D possibly matching TRBD1 (5 bases). Trimming removed 1 base from V and 2 bases from J, with 12 bases in between. Germline V gene lookup returns CDR1 LGHDT and CDR2 YNNKEL (reference sequence). This CDR3 contains 16 residues. The CDR3 region has the DNA TGTGCCAGCAGCCAAGCCCCGCCGGGGGGCAATCAGCCCCAGCATTTT. It codes for CASSQAPPGGNQPQHF.

The CDR3 bases are TGTGCCAGCAGCTTCGGCGGGGGGGCGTTCACAGATACGCAGTATTTT. Residues: CASSFGGGAFTDTQYF. The rearrangement joins TRBV7-8 to TRBJ2-3; 9 nucleotides agree with TRBD2. Trimming at V came to 3 bases and at J to 2 bases, leaving 6 bases not matched to a gene. CDR1 is SGHVS and CDR2 is FQNEAQ in the germline V gene. The CDR3 contains 16 residues. The variable domain in full, completed from reference TRBV7-8 and TRBJ2-3, reads GAGVSQSPRYKVAKRGQDVALRCDPISGHVSLFWYQQALGQGPEFLTYFQNEAQLDKSGLPSDRFFAERPEGSVSTLKIQRTQQEDSAVYLCASSFGGGAFTDTQYFGPGTRLTVL.

This clone was picked up a small number of times. V and J are TRBV2 and TRBJ1-1; no firm D call. With 5 bases removed from V and 0 bases from J, the gap between germline ends came to 7 bases. The length of the CDR3 is 13 residues. CDR1 is SNHLY and CDR2 is FYNNEI in the germline V gene. The CDR3 sequence: CASSRGLNTEAFF. In DNA form, the CDR3 reads TGTGCCAGCAGTCGAGGCCTGAACACTGAAGCTTTCTTT.

V gene TRBV7-9 combines with J gene TRBJ1-2; 10 bases match TRBD1. The CDR3 sequence is 13 residues long. The ends lost 6 bases at V and 8 bases at J; junction bases unmatched: 6. Germline CDR1 and CDR2: SEHNR and FQNEAQ (reference sequence). In DNA, the CDR3 is TGTGCCAGCAGTCGGGACAGGGGCGACGGCTACACCTTC. Translated, it gives CASSRDRGDGYTF.

V and J are TRBV7-2 and TRBJ1-4; 8 nucleotides agree with TRBD1. The CDR3 spans 14 residues. V lost 8 bases and J lost 5; bases outside the gene matches: 7. Germline lookup yields CDR1 SGHTA and CDR2 FQGNSA. CDR3 protein: CASRLQGENEKLFF. The DNA for the CDR3 is TGTGCCAGCCGACTACAGGGGGAAAATGAAAAACTGTTTTTT.

J is TRBJ2-1 and V is TRBV6-1; 11 positions match TRBD2. V trimming: 1 base; J trimming: 9 bases; junction bases outside the gene matches: 5. The germline CDR1 and CDR2 sequences are MNHNS and SASEGT. The CDR3 loop spans 15 amino acids. In DNA form, the CDR3 reads TGTGCCAGCAGTGAAGGGCTAGCGGGAGGATCTGAGCAGTTCTTC. This gives the protein CASSEGLAGGSEQFF.

The V and J genes are TRBV6-5 and TRBJ2-2; 8 nucleotides line up with TRBD2. The V gene's germline CDR1 is MNHEY and CDR2 SVGAGI. This CDR3 is built from 15 residues. After removal of 8 bases from V and 5 bases from J, the junction contained 10 bases not matched to a gene. This CDR3 reads CASGRTSGKTGELFF. The CDR3 DNA is TGTGCCAGCGGTCGAACTAGCGGAAAGACCGGGGAGCTGTTTTTT.

This clone turned up a few times. The genes are TRBV7-9 and TRBJ1-2; tentatively, D is TRBD1 (6 bases). Germline V gene sequence: CDR1 SEHNR, CDR2 FQNEAQ (reference sequence). Trimming took off 5 bases at V and 2 bases at J, with 12 bases between the two ends. The CDR3 has 14 amino acids. The CDR3 nucleotides are TGTGCCAGCAGCCCCACCCAGGGGAACTATGGCTACACCTTC. Translating gives CASSPTQGNYGYTF.

The chain couples TRBV7-3 to TRBJ2-1; 7 bases line up with TRBD2. The ends lost 2 bases at V and 7 bases at J; junction bases unmatched: 8. In germline, CDR1 is SGHTA, CDR2 FQGTGA. There are 15 residues in the CDR3. The CDR3 reads CASSLGGVTVNEQFF. CDR3 nucleotides: TGTGCCAGCAGCTTAGGGGGGGTTACAGTAAATGAGCAGTTCTTC.

The chain employs TRBV6-5 and TRBJ1-3; 9 nucleotides agree with TRBD1. The V and J ends lost 6 bases and 0 bases, in that order; junction bases with no gene match: 0. Germline V gene sequence: CDR1 MNHEY, CDR2 SVGAGI. The CDR3 spans 14 residues. The CDR3 loop reads CASRTGGSGNTIYF. CDR3 coding DNA: TGTGCCAGCAGGACAGGGGGCTCTGGAAACACCATATATTTT.

The rearrangement links TRBV18 to TRBJ2-1; D is unclear. The ends were cut back, 3 bases at V and 4 bases at J, with 7 bases in the middle. Germline CDR1 KGHSH, CDR2 LQKENI. There are 13 residues in the CDR3. CDR3 DNA: TGTGCCAGCTCACCTCCCAGTTACAATGAGCAGTTCTTC. It encodes CASSPPSYNEQFF.

The V and J genes are TRBV5-1 and TRBJ2-5, with 14 bases matching TRBD2. Per germline, CDR1 SGHRS and CDR2 YFSETQ. The CDR3 extends over 15 amino acids. After removal of 5 bases from V and 4 bases from J, the junction contained 4 bases not matched to a gene. In nucleotides, the CDR3 is TGCGCCAGCAGTCAAGGACTAGCGGGAGGAGAGACCCAGTACTTC. Its translation is CASSQGLAGGETQYF.

V is TRBV11-2 and J is TRBJ2-7; tentative D call: TRBD2 (6 bases). This CDR3 is built from 14 residues. Germline V lookup: CDR1 SGHAT, CDR2 FQNNGV. V was cut by 2 bases and J by 5 bases, with 13 bases left in between. The CDR3 is CASSLPGAINEQYF. Here the CDR3 DNA reads TGTGCCAGCAGCTTACCGGGAGCCATAAACGAGCAGTACTTC.

The CDR3 coding sequence is TGTGCCAGCAGTGAGGCAGGTAGAAACTATGGCTACACCTTC. Its translation is CASSEAGRNYGYTF. The chain uses TRBV2 and TRBJ1-2; D not certain. Trimming left V 3 bases short and J 2 bases short, with 10 bases between. The CDR3 spans 14 residues. In germline, CDR1 is SNHLY, CDR2 FYNNEI.

This clone has a handful of counts. Mismatch with germline at one junction end may stem from a read error. The chain has TRBV7-8 and TRBJ2-7; 10 nucleotides match TRBD1. CDR3 length: 15 residues. Looked up from germline, CDR1 is SGHVS and CDR2 is FQNEAQ. The CDR3 DNA reads TGTGCCAGCAGGCTTTCCGGGACAGGGGCCTACGGGCAGTACTTC. Translating gives CASRLSGTGAYGQYF. The variable domain in full, with the rest retrieved from reference TRBV7-8 and TRBJ2-7, is GAGVSQSPRYKVAKRGQDVALRCDPISGHVSLFWYQQALGQGPEFLTYFQNEAQLDKSGLPSDRFFAERPEGSVSTLKIQRTQQEDSAVYLCASRLSGTGAYGQYFGPGTRLTVT.

The chain joins TRBV6-2 or TRBV6-3 to TRBJ1-4; D is undetermined. The CDR3 is 15 amino acids. Per the germline V gene, CDR1 is MNHEY and CDR2 is SVGEGT. The ends were cut back, 4 bases at V and 0 bases at J, with 9 bases in the middle. The CDR3, as DNA: TGTGCCAGCAGTTCTCACCAGGCAACTAATGAAAAACTGTTTTTT. Amino acids: CASSSHQATNEKLFF.

The chain recombines TRBV7-6 with TRBJ2-5; 8 bases line up with TRBD1. Germline assignment: CDR1 SGHVS and CDR2 FNYEAQ. This CDR3 comprises 14 residues. Trimming at V came to 5 bases and at J to 3 bases, leaving 5 bases not matched to a gene. CDR3 sequence (DNA): TGTGCCAGCAGCCTCATGACAGGGGAAGAGACCCAGTACTTC. It is translated as CASSLMTGEETQYF.

At least ten counts were recorded for this clone. V gene TRBV5-6 combines with J gene TRBJ2-3; 8 positions agree with TRBD1. The V gene end was trimmed by 2 bases and the J gene end by 0 bases; junction bases not matched to a gene: 5. The CDR3 loop spans 16 amino acids. Germline loops: CDR1 SGHDT, CDR2 YYEEEE. The CDR3 nucleotides are TGTGCCAGCAGCTTAAGGACAGGGACTAGCACAGATACGCAGTATTTT. Protein sequence: CASSLRTGTSTDTQYF.